This TCR beta chain originates from a study of cytomegalovirus exposure and HLA in healthy donors. Across the whole study: Around 77% of a few hundred genotyped donors fell in the Caucasian-associated ancestry cluster.

The germline V gene encodes CDR1 SGHTA and CDR2 FQGNSA. The CDR3 extends over 15 amino acids. The V segment lost 5 bases and the J segment 4 bases; nucleotides outside the gene matches: 8. Amplification used 60 Vbeta primers and 13 Jbeta primers. Profiling relied on immunoSEQ multiplex PCR, and the TCRdb table lists in-frame clones only, not all of them. Of about 72,000 clones in the sample, roughly 86% are singletons; the top ten hold over 1.5%. The source of this sequence is a young man in good health and CMV-seronegative. The chain is built from TRBV7-2 and TRBJ2-3; 8 nucleotides agree with TRBD2. The sample comprised PBMCs. The CDR3 sequence is CASSASGRSPDTQYF. In DNA, the CDR3 is TGTGCCAGCAGCGCAAGCGGGAGATCGCCAGATACGCAGTATTTT.